The clone carrying this T cell receptor (beta chain) was seen only a few times. Germline V CDR1 and CDR2: LGHNA, YSLEER. This CDR3 contains 13 residues. V was cut by 1 base and J by 4 bases, with 7 bases left in between. The sample originates from a study of T-cell reconstitution after alpha-beta-depleted transplantation in children. Unique molecular identifiers were built into the TCRbeta library. A single record per CDR3 protein comes from TCRdb applying MiXCR to the PCR reads. The table records fewer than 750,000 distinct CDR3 sequences, about 23% of them present only once. This chain connects TRBV4-3 to TRBJ1-2; D remains ambiguous. This clonotype was sampled from a boy under three years old who had a stem cell transplant for acute myeloid leukemia, so the T cells may come from the graft donor. The starting material was PBMCs, mostly from graft donor cells, obtained 360 days after TCRalphabeta/CD19-depleted stem cell transplant. DNA of the CDR3: TGCGCCAGCAGCCAAGTCGTCGGCTATGGCTACACCTTC. Translation: CASSQVVGYGYTF.